These 25 T cell receptor beta chains came from one sample sequenced in a study of OX40 agonist ivuxolimab in advanced cancers. Sequencing was performed with immunoSEQ multiplex PCR; in TCRdb, only in-frame clones are kept and a portion is missing. This table has approximately 69,000 clones, around 85% appearing once. The sample here was CD4+ or CD8+ T cells sorted from blood, taken in a trial of the OX40 agonist ivuxolimab. Receptors originate from an adult with an advanced solid tumor such as melanoma, head and neck, liver or kidney cancer.

The chain recombines TRBV15 with TRBJ1-1; D is ambiguous. Deletions cut 0 bases from V and 5 bases from J, with 10 bases between. Germline values: CDR1 LNHNV, CDR2 YYDKDF (reference sequence). CDR3 length: 14 residues. The CDR3 protein is CATSRDPRGTEAFF. CDR3 DNA: TGTGCCACCAGCAGAGATCCGCGGGGAACTGAAGCTTTCTTT.

This chain links TRBV28 with TRBJ1-1; the match to TRBD1 covers 7 bases. CDR3 length: 16 residues. Germline V gives CDR1 MDHEN, CDR2 SYDVKM. Unmatched junction bases numbered 7, after V lost 3 bases and J lost 0 bases. CDR3 in amino acids: CASSFQGQRLNTEAFF. The CDR3 region has the DNA TGTGCCAGCAGTTTTCAGGGACAGCGGTTGAACACTGAAGCTTTCTTT.

The rearrangement joins TRBV6-5 to TRBJ1-6; D is perhaps TRBD1 (6 bases). The CDR3 consists of 16 residues. Germline V gene lookup returns CDR1 MNHEY and CDR2 SVGAGI. V was trimmed by 0 bases and J by 6 bases, leaving 12 bases between them. In nucleotides, the CDR3 is TGTGCCAGCAGTTACTCATCTAACAGGGCTAATTCACCCCTCCACTTT. As protein: CASSYSSNRANSPLHF.

This chain uses TRBV19 with TRBJ1-3; weak D call: TRBD1 (5 bases). The CDR3 consists of 15 residues. The germline V gene has CDR1 LNHDA and CDR2 SQIVND (reference sequence). The germline V and J ends were trimmed by 3 bases and 0 bases, with 9 bases remaining between them. CDR3 in amino acids: CASSMGESSGNTIYF. The CDR3 DNA is TGTGCCAGTAGTATGGGGGAGAGCTCTGGAAACACCATATATTTT. Variable domain in full (rest from reference TRBV19 and TRBJ1-3): DGGITQSPKYLFRKEGQNVTLSCEQNLNHDAMYWYRQDPGQGLRLIYYSQIVNDFQKGDIAEGYSVSREKKESFPLTVTSAQKNPTAFYLCASSMGESSGNTIYFGEGSWLTVV.

This rearrangement joins TRBV2 to TRBJ1-6; TRBD1 agrees at 7 bases. CDR1 SNHLY and CDR2 FYNNEI come from the germline V gene. V was clipped by 5 bases and J by 5 bases; unmatched bases: 3. The CDR3 is made up of 14 amino acids. The CDR3 region has the DNA TGTGCCAGCAGTCAACAGGGGAATAATTCACCCCTCCACTTT. Translating gives CASSQQGNNSPLHF.

This chain joins TRBV11-2 and TRBJ2-3; the D is unclear. In germline, CDR1 is SGHAT, CDR2 FQNNGV. Trimming removed 6 bases at V and 0 bases at J, with 22 bases between. The CDR3 spans 18 residues. CDR3 sequence reads: CASRPAYKRRSSTDTQYF. CDR3 bases: TGTGCCAGCAGGCCAGCTTACAAGCGCCGTTCTAGCACAGATACGCAGTATTTT.

This clone was recorded a few times. The rearrangement joins TRBV4-2 to TRBJ1-5; D remains unclear. Trimming cost V 3 bases and J 5 bases, with 11 bases left between them. This CDR3 contains 14 residues. CDR1 and CDR2 (germline): LGHNA, YNFKEQ. The CDR3 here is CASSHHSTDQPQHF. CDR3 nucleotide sequence: TGTGCCAGCAGCCACCATTCAACTGATCAGCCCCAGCATTTT.

The rearrangement uses TRBV9 and TRBJ2-1; no firm D call. Germline V CDR1 and CDR2: SGDLS, YYNGEE. Trimming shortened V by 3 bases and J by 8 bases, and 18 bases separated the two germline ends. CDR3 length: 15 residues. The CDR3: CASSASGTAMDEQFF. As DNA, the CDR3 is TGTGCCAGCAGCGCGTCGGGTACAGCGATGGATGAGCAGTTCTTC. The whole variable domain, filled in from reference TRBV9 and TRBJ2-1, reads DSGVTQTPKHLITATGQRVTLRCSPRSGDLSVYWYQQSLDQGLQFLIQYYNGEERAKGNILERFSAQQFPDLHSELNLSSLELGDSALYFCASSASGTAMDEQFFGPGTRLTVL.

This clone has a handful of counts. The chain is built from TRBV18 and TRBJ1-2; D is undetermined. In germline, CDR1 is KGHSH, CDR2 LQKENI. This CDR3 is 14 amino acids long. With 1 base removed from V and 9 bases from J, the gap between germline ends came to 15 bases. The chain's CDR3 is CASSPRPVGVSYTF. The CDR3 nucleotides are TGTGCCAGCTCACCACGGCCAGTAGGCGTGAGCTACACCTTC.

The count of this clone is one. This chain joins TRBV5-4 and TRBJ1-1, with D possibly matching TRBD1 (5 bases). The CDR3 totals 14 residues. Per the germline V gene, CDR1 is SGHNT and CDR2 is YYREEE (reference sequence). V was trimmed by 9 bases and J by 4 bases, leaving 19 bases between them. CDR3 DNA: TGTGCCACCAAGACGGGACTCCGAACCACTGAAGCTTTCTTT. Protein: CATKTGLRTTEAFF.

The chain uses TRBV23-1 and TRBJ2-5, with 8 bases fitting TRBD2. TRBV23-1 is noted as an ORF with a role that remains uncertain. The V segment lost 7 bases and the J segment 4 bases; nucleotides outside the gene matches: 17. This CDR3 region has 17 residues. In DNA form, the CDR3 reads TGCGCCAGCAACGCTGAGGGGCGGGAGGTATCCACAGAGACCCAGTACTTC. It encodes CASNAEGREVSTETQYF.

The rearrangement uses TRBV9 and TRBJ2-1; D is unclear. The V and J ends lost 3 bases and 8 bases respectively, with 30 bases between them. Germline V CDR1 and CDR2: SGDLS, YYNGEE. The length of the CDR3 is 19 residues. CDR3: CASSGPRSPTILVGDEQFF. In DNA, the CDR3 is TGTGCCAGCAGCGGACCTCGGAGCCCAACTATCCTGGTTGGGGATGAGCAGTTCTTC.

This clone appeared once. This sequence joins TRBV9 and TRBJ2-1; 7 bases are shared with TRBD2. CDR3 length: 15 residues. The V segment lost 2 bases and the J segment 2 bases; nucleotides outside the gene matches: 4. Germline lookup yields CDR1 SGDLS and CDR2 YYNGEE. CDR3 sequence reads: CASSVGTITYNEQFF. CDR3 bases: TGTGCCAGCAGCGTGGGGACTATAACCTACAATGAGCAGTTCTTC.

The V gene is TRBV4-3, the J gene TRBJ2-2, with D perhaps matching TRBD1 (5 bases). Trimming stripped 0 bases from V and 2 bases from J, with 16 bases between. The CDR3 is made up of 18 amino acids. CDR1 is LGHNA, CDR2 YSLEER, per germline. The CDR3 loop reads CASSQDAWQGINTGELFF. The CDR3 bases are TGCGCCAGCAGCCAAGATGCGTGGCAGGGTATAAACACCGGGGAGCTGTTTTTT.

This chain links TRBV6-5 with TRBJ1-6, with a tentative D call TRBD1 (5 bases). The CDR3 loop spans 15 amino acids. Germline V gene lookup returns CDR1 MNHEY and CDR2 SVGAGI. Trimming took 6 bases from V and 0 from J, leaving 9 bases between them. As DNA, the CDR3 is TGTGCCAGCAGAACTGACAGCTCCTATAATTCACCCCTCCACTTT. Its protein product is CASRTDSSYNSPLHF.

The J gene is TRBJ1-2, the V gene TRBV7-2; tentatively, D is TRBD1 (5 bases). V was shortened by 4 bases and J by 4 bases, with 19 bases between the two germline ends. The CDR3 consists of 16 residues. Germline V gives CDR1 SGHTA, CDR2 FQGNSA. CDR3 in DNA: TGTGCCAGCAGCTCTCCAGCAGGCAGGGCGATCTATGGCTACACCTTC. Its translation is CASSSPAGRAIYGYTF.

The chain recombines TRBV18 with TRBJ2-2; TRBD2 matches at 10 bases. CDR1 and CDR2 (germline): KGHSH, LQKENI. This CDR3 spans 17 amino acids. The J segment lost 5 bases and the V segment lost 5 bases, leaving 11 bases of the junction unmatched. The CDR3: CASSAYASGGPTGELFF. For the CDR3, the DNA is TGTGCCAGCTCAGCCTACGCTAGCGGGGGCCCGACCGGGGAGCTGTTTTTT.

The chain links TRBV5-1 to TRBJ1-1; no clear D. From germline, CDR1 is SGHRS and CDR2 YFSETQ. The CDR3 extends over 16 amino acids. V lost 3 bases, J lost 0 bases, and 15 bases lay in between. The CDR3 bases are TGCGCCAGCAGCTGGGCTGAGGATGGCATGAACACTGAAGCTTTCTTT. Its protein is CASSWAEDGMNTEAFF. Full variable domain (missing parts from reference TRBV5-1 and TRBJ1-1): KAGVTQTPRYLIKTRGQQVTLSCSPISGHRSVSWYQQTPGQGLQFLFEYFSETQRNKGNFPGRFSGRQFSNSRSEMNVSTLELGDSALYLCASSWAEDGMNTEAFFGQGTRLTVV.

The chain uses TRBV28 and TRBJ2-3; D could derive from TRBD1 or TRBD2 (6 bases each). From germline, CDR1 is MDHEN and CDR2 SYDVKM. The germline V and J ends were trimmed by 7 bases and 3 bases, with 17 bases remaining between them. The CDR3 sequence is 15 residues long. The CDR3 coding sequence is TGTGCCAGCATCCTCCGGGGGCAAGGGACAGATACGCAGTATTTT. Translated: CASILRGQGTDTQYF.

J is TRBJ2-1 and V is TRBV7-2, with 7 bases aligning to TRBD1. V dropped 1 base and J dropped 3; count of bases not matched to a gene: 6. The CDR3 extends over 16 amino acids. CDR1 is SGHTA and CDR2 is FQGNSA in the germline V gene. Written as DNA, the CDR3 is TGTGCCAGCAGCTTAGGCTCGGGACAGAACTACAATGAGCAGTTCTTC. Translated: CASSLGSGQNYNEQFF.

This clone was detected only once. The rearrangement links TRBV5-4 to TRBJ2-4, with a weak D call TRBD2 (5 bases). Germline assignment: CDR1 SGHNT and CDR2 YYREEE (reference sequence). V shed 2 bases and J shed 0 bases, with 12 bases lying between them. There are 16 residues in the CDR3. CDR3 nucleotide sequence: TGTGCCAGCAGCTTCCCGGACTCCTTAGCCAAAAACATTCAGTACTTC. This translates into CASSFPDSLAKNIQYF. Complete variable domain (other parts from reference TRBV5-4 and TRBJ2-4): ETGVTQSPTHLIKTRGQQVTLRCSSQSGHNTVSWYQQALGQGPQFIFQYYREEENGRGNFPPRFSGLQFPNYSSELNVNALELDDSALYLCASSFPDSLAKNIQYFGAGTRLSVL.

The gene calls are TRBV27 and TRBJ2-4; TRBD1 matches 8 bases. In germline, CDR1 is MNHEY, CDR2 SMNVEV (reference sequence). V dropped 5 bases and J dropped 0; count of bases not matched to a gene: 3. The CDR3 has 15 residues. CDR3 sequence reads: CASSQGALAKNIQYF. DNA of the CDR3: TGTGCCAGCAGTCAGGGGGCGTTAGCCAAAAACATTCAGTACTTC.

The J gene is TRBJ1-1, the V gene TRBV6-5; TRBD1 matches at 9 bases. The CDR3 is 12 residues long. V shed 5 bases, J shed 11 bases, and the junction held 6 bases outside the gene matches. Germline V gives CDR1 MNHEY, CDR2 SVGAGI. CDR3 nucleotides: TGTGCCAGCAGTAGGAGGGACAGGGCTGCTTTCTTT. Translated, it gives CASSRRDRAAFF.

The CDR3 protein is CASSWGTGHLYNSPLHF. CDR3 in DNA: TGTGCCAGCAGCTGGGGTACCGGCCACCTCTATAATTCACCCCTCCACTTT. The chain couples TRBV5-5 to TRBJ1-6; no definite D call. Germline V gene data show CDR1 as SGHKS and CDR2 as YYEKEE (reference sequence). V shed 3 bases and J shed 3 bases, with 16 bases lying between them. The CDR3 has 17 amino acids. The full variable domain, rest sourced from reference TRBV5-5 and TRBJ1-6, is DAGVTQSPTHLIKTRGQQVTLRCSPISGHKSVSWYQQVLGQGPQFIFQYYEKEERGRGNFPDRFSARQFPNYSSELNVNALLLGDSALYLCASSWGTGHLYNSPLHFGNGTRLTVT.

The rearrangement links TRBV5-8 to TRBJ2-7; 7 bases map to TRBD1. This CDR3 has 15 amino acids. V shed 0 bases, J shed 5 bases, and the junction held 8 bases outside the gene matches. The germline gives CDR1 SGHTS, CDR2 YDEGEE. The CDR3 reads CASSLAPGGQNEQYF. CDR3 coding DNA: TGTGCCAGCAGCTTGGCGCCAGGGGGACAGAACGAGCAGTACTTC.